This T cell receptor beta chain was identified in a study of CD4 T cells in relation to SARS-CoV-2 and coronaviruses. In its sample, this clone was seen once. As yet, its antigen is unknown. TCRdb's copy holds only in-frame clones and misses some; the assay was immunoSEQ multiplex PCR. The repertoire holds 16,000 or so clones, with about 82% as singletons. Unexposed donor CD4+ T cells date from about 2011-2018, before the COVID-19 pandemic. Isolation of CD4+ T cells took place after 10 days in culture. Testing used SARS-CoV-2 S/N and four cold-coronavirus spikes on unexposed-donor CD4+ T cells, cells permitting. PBMCs were plated at about 2 million per well in IL-2-containing medium. Sequencing was carried out using CD4+ T cells from PBMCs, cultured in vitro. This TCR was recovered from a human donor in good health.

CDR3 amino acids: CASSRLAGDSYEQYF. CDR3 in DNA: TGTGCCAGCAGCCGACTAGCGGGGGATTCCTACGAGCAGTACTTC. The V gene is TRBV3-1 (or the pseudogene TRBV3-2), the J gene TRBJ2-7, with 12 nucleotides matching TRBD2. The V gene end was trimmed by 4 bases and the J gene end by 1 base; junction bases not matched to a gene: 2. Germline V lookup: CDR1 LGHDT, CDR2 YNNKEL (reference sequence). The CDR3 totals 15 residues.